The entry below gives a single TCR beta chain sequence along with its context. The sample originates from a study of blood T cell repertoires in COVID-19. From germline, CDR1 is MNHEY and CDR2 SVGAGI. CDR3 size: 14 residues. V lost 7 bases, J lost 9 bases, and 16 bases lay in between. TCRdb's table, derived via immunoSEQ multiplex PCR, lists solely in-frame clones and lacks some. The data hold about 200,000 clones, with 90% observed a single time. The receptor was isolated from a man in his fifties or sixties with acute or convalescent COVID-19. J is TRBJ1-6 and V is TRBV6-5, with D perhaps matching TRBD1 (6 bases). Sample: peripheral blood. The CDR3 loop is CASTPVGAGSPLHF. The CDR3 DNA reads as TGTGCCAGCACCCCAGTGGGGGCGGGTTCACCCCTCCACTTT.